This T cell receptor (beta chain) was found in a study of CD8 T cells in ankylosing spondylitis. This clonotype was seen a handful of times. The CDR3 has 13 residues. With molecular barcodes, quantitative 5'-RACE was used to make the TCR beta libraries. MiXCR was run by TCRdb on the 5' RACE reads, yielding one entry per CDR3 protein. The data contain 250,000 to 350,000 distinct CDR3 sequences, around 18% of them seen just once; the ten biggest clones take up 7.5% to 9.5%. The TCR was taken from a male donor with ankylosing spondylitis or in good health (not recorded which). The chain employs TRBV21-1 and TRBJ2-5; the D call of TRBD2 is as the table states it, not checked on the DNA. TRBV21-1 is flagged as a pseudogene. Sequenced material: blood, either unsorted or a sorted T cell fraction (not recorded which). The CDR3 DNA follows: TGTGCCAGCAGCCCAAAAAGGCCCGGCCCCCAGTACTTC. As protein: CASSPKRPGPQYF.